This T cell receptor beta chain emerged from a study of Graves' ophthalmopathy and Graves' hyperthyroidism. CDR3 size: 14 residues. Trimming pared 11 bases from V and 0 bases from J, leaving 16 bases between. Per germline, CDR1 ENHRY and CDR2 SYGVKD. The authors amplified TCR beta CDR3 regions, and they did so from RNA transcripts for repertoire sequencing. An opening RT-PCR round employed HTBI primers and preceded a second-round multiplex PCR. In TCRdb, the multiplex PCR reads were re-called with MiXCR into one record per CDR3 protein. The sample records over 500,000 distinct CDR3 sequences, about a fifth being singletons. Stable hyperthyroidism meant no progression to ophthalmopathy within 18 months of follow-up. It was on clinical symptoms, serum thyroxine, TRAb, thyroid ultrasound and orbital computed tomography that diagnosis relied. A volume of 10 ml of fresh peripheral blood supplied the PBMCs.

This clonotype was seen a few times. The genes are TRBV10-3 and TRBJ2-5, with D tentatively TRBD2 (7 bases). The clonotype comes from a woman under 30 with stable Graves' hyperthyroidism. Some clones in this sample may be carry-over from other donors' samples. The sample consisted of peripheral blood. CDR3 DNA: TGTGCCTGTTCGGGGGGCGAGTACCAAGAGACCCAGTACTTC. Encoded protein: CACSGGEYQETQYF.